This TCR beta chain was captured by sequencing in a study of neoadjuvant anti-PD-1 for oral cavity cancer (dated by TCRdb to 2020 to 2023). As for the study more broadly: Three to four biweekly doses of nivolumab at 3 mg/kg were mostly administered to patients before curative-intent surgical resection. Under RECIST 1.1, a patient counted as a responder if showing complete response, partial response or stable disease, and as a non-responder if showing progression. The parent correlative cohort had 12 to 13 patients and a response rate of about 31%. Patients without progression received a fourth nivolumab dose around day 43 and underwent definitive surgical resection on days 50-56.

Reading the label with the study, this specimen's time point is: before neoadjuvant nivolumab. The patients had newly diagnosed stage II-IVA oral cavity squamous cell carcinoma and had not received any prior systemic or radiation treatment. The cohort consisted of patients with HPV-negative, locally advanced oral cavity squamous cell carcinoma. Peripheral blood mononuclear cells were analyzed directly, without maintenance or expansion in culture. The samples were obtained from a longitudinal correlative study of a single-arm phase II trial testing neoadjuvant nivolumab in oral cavity squamous cell carcinoma. Subject-matched pre- and post-treatment PBMCs and tumors from three responders and three non-responders underwent genomic DNA-based TCRbeta sequencing. Peripheral blood mononuclear cells were collected before nivolumab treatment and again after treatment, at the time of surgery. Genomic DNA was isolated from PBMCs using the Maxwell RSC DNA from Cells kit.

On this clone: Its antigen has not been determined. Base qualities are not recorded, but no much larger clone differs from it by a single base.

PBMC libraries used mostly 450 to 500 ng of input genomic DNA for deep sequencing, with six replicates per sample. TCRbeta libraries were prepared with the immunoSEQ hsTCRbeta kit according to the manufacturer's instructions. The completed libraries were mixed into a single pool at 3 nM, then sequenced with an Illumina NovaSeq 6000 S4 flow cell. In the source study's methods: The immunoSEQ Analyzer handled quality control and preprocessing of the raw data. The analysis was restricted to productive rearrangements, with each unique CDR3 amino acid sequence defining a clonotype. Repertoire clonality was estimated as the Gini-Simpson index, which was calculated using the R package tcR. Gini indices were compared with Student's t test, and associations with tumor size change were assessed by Pearson correlation. The table was pulled from immuneACCESS by TCRdb, which kept in-frame rearrangements only. Such tables lose some clones; where checked, under half of the loss comes from unresolved V genes, and the rest has no known cause. The V and J calls and clone size were taken over from that table, and D and trimming were inferred from the DNA. Recorded for this sample are more than 12,000 clones; around 70% of them occurred a single time. Of the sample, around 3% is held by the ten largest clones.

Via the germline V gene, CDR1 is SGHAT and CDR2 FQNNGV. Clipping removes 6 bases from V and 6 bases from J, with 5 as the unmatched junction base count. Including cysteine and phenylalanine, the CDR3 has 13 amino acids. Only CDR3 DNA is held: 39 bases, read in frame from base 1. Study-wide findings and limitations: Higher pretreatment blood TCRbeta clonality and lower post-treatment tumor TCRbeta clonality were correlated with higher pretreatment blood Treg/Th17 ratios. After neoadjuvant nivolumab, non-responders showed significantly higher T cell clonality (Gini index) in PBMCs than responders did. The TCR analyses had only three patients in each response group, and the authors called for validation in larger cohorts.

The rearranged chain carries TRBV11-2 and TRBJ1-1; 9 middle bases align to TRBD1. Sequencing used PBMCs, obtained before nivolumab (anti-PD-1) treatment. This sequence was found in a person aged 40 to 85 with oral cavity squamous cell carcinoma. The nucleotides read TGTGCCAGCAGGACAGGGGGAGTGGCTGAAGCTTTCTTT. Its protein is CASRTGGVAEAFF.